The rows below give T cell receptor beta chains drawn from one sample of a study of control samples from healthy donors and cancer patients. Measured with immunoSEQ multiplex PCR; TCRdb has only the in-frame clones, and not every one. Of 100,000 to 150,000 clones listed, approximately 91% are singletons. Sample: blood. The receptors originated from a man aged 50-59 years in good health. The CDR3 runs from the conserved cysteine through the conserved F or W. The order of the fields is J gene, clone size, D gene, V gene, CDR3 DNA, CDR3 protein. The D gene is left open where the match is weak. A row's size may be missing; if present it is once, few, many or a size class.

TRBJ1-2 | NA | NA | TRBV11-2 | TGTGCCAGCAGCTTAAATCTGGTCAGCCCGGATGGCTACACCTTC | CASSLNLVSPDGYTF
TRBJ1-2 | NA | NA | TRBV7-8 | TGTGCCAGCAGAATGGGGACCGGAAAAGATCAAATTAGGGGCTACACCTTC | CASRMGTGKDQIRGYTF
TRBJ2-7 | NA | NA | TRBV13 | TGTGCCAGCAGCTTAGGGGACGGAGCCTACGAGCAGTACTTC | CASSLGDGAYEQYF
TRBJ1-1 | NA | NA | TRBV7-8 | TGTGCCAGCAGCTTAGTTCTTTGGGGCACTGAAGCTTTCTTT | CASSLVLWGTEAFF
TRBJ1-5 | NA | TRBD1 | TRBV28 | TGTGCCAGCAGTTCTTGGACAGGGGAGAATCAGCCCCAGCATTTT | CASSSWTGENQPQHF
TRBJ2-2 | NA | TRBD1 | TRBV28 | TGTGCCAGCAGGCAGACAGGGTCGAACACCGGGGAGCTGTTTTTT | CASRQTGSNTGELFF
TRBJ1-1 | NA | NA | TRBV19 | TGTGCCAGTAGGGGGGGAGGGGTAGGAGCTTTCTTT | CASRGGGVGAFF
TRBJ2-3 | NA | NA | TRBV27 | TGTGCCAGCAGTGCCACTTCTAGCTTGCGGCAGTATTTT | CASSATSSLRQYF
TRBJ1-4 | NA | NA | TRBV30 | TGTGCCTGGAACAGGAGGTTAGATAATGAAAAACTGTTTTTT | CAWNRRLDNEKLFF
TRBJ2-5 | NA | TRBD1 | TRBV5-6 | TGTGCCAGCAGCTCTCTCCCCGGGACAGCCCAAGAGACCCAGTACTTC | CASSSLPGTAQETQYF
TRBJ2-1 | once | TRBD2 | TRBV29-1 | TGCAGCGTTCGATCCCTCGAGTCCGGCGGGGGGGCTTACAATGAGCAGTTCTTC | CSVRSLESGGGAYNEQFF
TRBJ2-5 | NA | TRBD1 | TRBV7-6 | TGTGCCAGCAGCCGACTCGACAGGGGCCAAGAGACCCAGTACTTC | CASSRLDRGQETQYF
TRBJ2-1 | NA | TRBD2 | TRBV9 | TGTGCCAGCAGCGTTCTTAGCGGGGGGGCAGGAGAGCAGTTCTTC | CASSVLSGGAGEQFF
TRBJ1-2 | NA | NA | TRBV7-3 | TGTGCCAGCAGCGCGGGGGAGGGCTACACCTTC | CASSAGEGYTF
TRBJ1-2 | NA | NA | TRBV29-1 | TGCAGCGTTGAATTTGTACAGGGTGGCTCTGACTACACCTTC | CSVEFVQGGSDYTF
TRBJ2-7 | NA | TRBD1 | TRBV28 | TGTGCCAGCAGTTTAGGGCAGGGGGCCTACGAGCAGTACTTC | CASSLGQGAYEQYF
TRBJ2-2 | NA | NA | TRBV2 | TGTGCCAGCACCTACTCGCTGGGCAGGCTGTTTTTT | CASTYSLGRLFF
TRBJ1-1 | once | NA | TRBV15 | TGTGCCACCAGCAGAGGTGGGCTGAACACTGAAGCTTTCTTT | CATSRGGLNTEAFF
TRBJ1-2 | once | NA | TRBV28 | TGTGCCAGCAGTTTGGGGGTGAAAGACTATGGCTACACCTTC | CASSLGVKDYGYTF
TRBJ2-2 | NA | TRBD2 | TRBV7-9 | TGTGCCAGCAGCCCGGGACTAGGGGGGACCGGGGAGCTGTTTTTT | CASSPGLGGTGELFF
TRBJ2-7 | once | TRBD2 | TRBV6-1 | TGTGCCAGCAGTGAGATAAGGCTAGCGGGGGACTCCTACGAGCAGTACTTC | CASSEIRLAGDSYEQYF
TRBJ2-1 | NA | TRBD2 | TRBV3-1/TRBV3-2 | TGTGCCAGCAGCCTCCGGACTAGCGGGGGGGCGGTTGAATTCTTC | CASSLRTSGGAVEFF
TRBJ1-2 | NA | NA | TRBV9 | TGTGCCAGCAGCGAACCGAATAGGGGCGGGAACTATGGCTACACCTTC | CASSEPNRGGNYGYTF
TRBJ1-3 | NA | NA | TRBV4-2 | TGTGCCAGCAGCCTCCCCAGGCCCTCTGGAAACACCATATATTTT | CASSLPRPSGNTIYF
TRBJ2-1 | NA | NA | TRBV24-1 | TGTGCCACCAGTGATTTCCCCTCCACGAGCTCCTACAATGAGCAGTTCTTC | CATSDFPSTSSYNEQFF
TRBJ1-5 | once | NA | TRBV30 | TGTGCCTGGAGGGACGGTTCTGGTAGCAATCAGCCCCAGCATTTT | CAWRDGSGSNQPQHF
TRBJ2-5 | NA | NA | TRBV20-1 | TGCAGTGCTGTGCTCCAAGAGACCCAGTACTTC | CSAVLQETQYF
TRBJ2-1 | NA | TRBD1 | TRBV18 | TGTGCCAGCTCCCGGGGACAGGAATACAATGAGCAGTTCTTC | CASSRGQEYNEQFF
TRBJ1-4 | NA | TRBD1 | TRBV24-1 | TGTGCCACCAGTGACGGGACAGGGATTGGTGAAAAACTGTTTTTT | CATSDGTGIGEKLFF
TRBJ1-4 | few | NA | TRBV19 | TGTGCCAGCGGTACTTTTCGGGGAAAACTGTTTTTT | CASGTFRGKLFF
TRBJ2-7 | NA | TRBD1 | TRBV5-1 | TGCGCCAGCAGCTTCCGGGACAGCGGCTCCTACGAGCAGTACTTC | CASSFRDSGSYEQYF
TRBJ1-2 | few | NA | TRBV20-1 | TGCAGTGCTATGACAAGTTATGGCTACACCTTC | CSAMTSYGYTF
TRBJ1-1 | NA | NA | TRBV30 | TGTGCCTGGAGTTCAGGTTCGTCCACTGAAGCTTTCTTT | CAWSSGSSTEAFF